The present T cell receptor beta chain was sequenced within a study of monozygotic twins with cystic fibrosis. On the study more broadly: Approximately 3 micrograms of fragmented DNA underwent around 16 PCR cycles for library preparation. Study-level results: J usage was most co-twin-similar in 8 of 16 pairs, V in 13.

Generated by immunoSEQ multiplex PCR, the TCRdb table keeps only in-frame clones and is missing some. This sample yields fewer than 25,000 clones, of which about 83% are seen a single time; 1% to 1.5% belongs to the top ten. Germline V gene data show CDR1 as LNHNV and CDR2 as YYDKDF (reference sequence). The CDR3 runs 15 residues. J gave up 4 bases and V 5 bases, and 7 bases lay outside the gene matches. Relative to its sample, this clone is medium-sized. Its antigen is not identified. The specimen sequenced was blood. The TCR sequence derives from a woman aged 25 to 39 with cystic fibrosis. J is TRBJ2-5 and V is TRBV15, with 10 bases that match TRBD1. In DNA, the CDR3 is TGTGCCACCAGCCCTTCGACAGGGGGCGCAGAGACCCAGTACTTC. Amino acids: CATSPSTGGAETQYF.